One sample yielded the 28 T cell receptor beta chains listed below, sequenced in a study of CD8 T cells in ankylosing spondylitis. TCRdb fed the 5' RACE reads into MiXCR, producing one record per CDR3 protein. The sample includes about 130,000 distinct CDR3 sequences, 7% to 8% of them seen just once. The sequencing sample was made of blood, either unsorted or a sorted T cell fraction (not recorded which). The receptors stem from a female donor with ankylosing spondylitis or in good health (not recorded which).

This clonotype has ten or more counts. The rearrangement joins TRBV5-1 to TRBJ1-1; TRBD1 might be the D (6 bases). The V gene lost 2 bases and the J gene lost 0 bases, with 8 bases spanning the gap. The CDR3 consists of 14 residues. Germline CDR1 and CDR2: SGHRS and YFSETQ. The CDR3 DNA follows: TGCGCCAGCAGCTTAACAGGGTTGAACACTGAAGCTTTCTTT. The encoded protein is CASSLTGLNTEAFF.

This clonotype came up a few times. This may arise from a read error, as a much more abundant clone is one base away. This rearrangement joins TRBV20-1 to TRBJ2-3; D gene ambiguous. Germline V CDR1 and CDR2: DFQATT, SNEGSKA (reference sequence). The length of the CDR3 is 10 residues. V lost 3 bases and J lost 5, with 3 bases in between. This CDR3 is CSASEDTQYF. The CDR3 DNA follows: TGCAGTGCTAGTGAAGATACGCAGTATTTT.

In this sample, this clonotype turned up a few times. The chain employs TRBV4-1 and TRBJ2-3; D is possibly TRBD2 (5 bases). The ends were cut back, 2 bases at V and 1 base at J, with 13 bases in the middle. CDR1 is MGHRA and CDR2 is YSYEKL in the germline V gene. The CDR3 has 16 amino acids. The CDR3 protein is CASSQLMASRTDTQYF. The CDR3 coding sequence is TGCGCCAGCAGCCAATTAATGGCTAGCCGCACAGATACGCAGTATTTT.

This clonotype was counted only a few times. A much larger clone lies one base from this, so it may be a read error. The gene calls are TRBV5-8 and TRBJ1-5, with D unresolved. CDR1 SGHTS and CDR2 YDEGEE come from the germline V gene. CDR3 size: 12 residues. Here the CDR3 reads CASSPFNQPQLF. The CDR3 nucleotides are TGTGCCAGCAGCCCATTTAATCAGCCCCAGCTTTTT.

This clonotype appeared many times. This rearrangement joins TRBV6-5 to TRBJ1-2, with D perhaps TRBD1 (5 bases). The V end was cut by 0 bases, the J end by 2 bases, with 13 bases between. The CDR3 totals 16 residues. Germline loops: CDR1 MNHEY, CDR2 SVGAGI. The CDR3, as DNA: TGTGCCAGCAGTTACTCGAGTGGGGGAAAGAACTATGGCTACACCTTC. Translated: CASSYSSGGKNYGYTF.

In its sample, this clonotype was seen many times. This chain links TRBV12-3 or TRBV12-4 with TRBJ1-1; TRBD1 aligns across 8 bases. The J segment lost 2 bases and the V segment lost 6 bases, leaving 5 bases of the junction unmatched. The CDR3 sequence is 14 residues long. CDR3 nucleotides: TGTGCCAGCAGCAAGACAGGGGACAACACTGAAGCTTTCTTT. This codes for CASSKTGDNTEAFF.

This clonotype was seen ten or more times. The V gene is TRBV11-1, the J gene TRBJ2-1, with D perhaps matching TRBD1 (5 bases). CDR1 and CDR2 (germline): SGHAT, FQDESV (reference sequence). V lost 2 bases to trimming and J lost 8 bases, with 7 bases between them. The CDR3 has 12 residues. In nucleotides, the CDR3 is TGTGCCAGCAGCTTAAGGGGCTATGAGCAGTTCTTC. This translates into CASSLRGYEQFF.

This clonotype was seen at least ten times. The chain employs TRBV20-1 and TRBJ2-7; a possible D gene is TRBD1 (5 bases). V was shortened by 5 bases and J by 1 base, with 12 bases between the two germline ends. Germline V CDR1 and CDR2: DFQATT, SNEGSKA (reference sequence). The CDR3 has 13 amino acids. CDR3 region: CSAPRVGSYEQYF. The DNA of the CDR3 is TGCAGTGCTCCCAGGGTAGGGTCCTACGAGCAGTACTTC.

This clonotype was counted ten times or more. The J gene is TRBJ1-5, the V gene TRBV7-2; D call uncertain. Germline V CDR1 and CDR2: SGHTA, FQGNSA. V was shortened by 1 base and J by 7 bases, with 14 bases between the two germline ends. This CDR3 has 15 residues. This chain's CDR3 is CASSLEVLGGQPQHF. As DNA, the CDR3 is TGTGCCAGCAGCTTAGAGGTGTTGGGAGGGCAGCCCCAGCATTTT.

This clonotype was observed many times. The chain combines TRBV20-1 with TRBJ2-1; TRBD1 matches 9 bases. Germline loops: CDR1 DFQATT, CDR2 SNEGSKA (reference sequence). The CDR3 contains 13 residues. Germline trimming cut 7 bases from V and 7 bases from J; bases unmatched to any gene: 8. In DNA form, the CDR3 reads TGCAGTGGAATAAGGACAGGGGATAATGAGCAGTTCTTC. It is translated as CSGIRTGDNEQFF.

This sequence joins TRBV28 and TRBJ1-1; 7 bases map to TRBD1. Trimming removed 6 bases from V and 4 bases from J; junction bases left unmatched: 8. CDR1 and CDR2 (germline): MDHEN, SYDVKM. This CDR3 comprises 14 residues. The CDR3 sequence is CASSPHQGGTEAFF. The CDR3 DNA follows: TGTGCCAGCAGCCCACACCAGGGGGGCACTGAAGCTTTCTTT.

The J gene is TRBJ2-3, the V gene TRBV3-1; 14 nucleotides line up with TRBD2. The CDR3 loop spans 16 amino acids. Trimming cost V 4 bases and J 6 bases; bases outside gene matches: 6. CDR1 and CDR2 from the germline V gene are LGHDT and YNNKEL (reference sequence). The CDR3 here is CASSPLTSGGGDTQYF. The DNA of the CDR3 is TGTGCCAGCAGCCCTCTGACTAGCGGGGGGGGGGATACGCAGTATTTT.

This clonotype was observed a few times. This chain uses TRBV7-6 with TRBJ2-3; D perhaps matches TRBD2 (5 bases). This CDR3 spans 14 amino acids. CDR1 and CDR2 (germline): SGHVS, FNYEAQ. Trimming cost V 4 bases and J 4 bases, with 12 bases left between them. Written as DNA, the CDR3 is TGTGCCAGCAGCTACCGGGGTCCACCAGATACGCAGTATTTT. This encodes CASSYRGPPDTQYF.

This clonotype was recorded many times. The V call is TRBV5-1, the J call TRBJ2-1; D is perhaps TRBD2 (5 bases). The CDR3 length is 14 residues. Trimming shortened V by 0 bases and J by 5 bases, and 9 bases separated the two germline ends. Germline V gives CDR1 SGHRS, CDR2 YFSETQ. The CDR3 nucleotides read TGCGCCAGCAGCTTGGGCGGGTTAGACAATGAGCAGTTCTTC. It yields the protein CASSLGGLDNEQFF.

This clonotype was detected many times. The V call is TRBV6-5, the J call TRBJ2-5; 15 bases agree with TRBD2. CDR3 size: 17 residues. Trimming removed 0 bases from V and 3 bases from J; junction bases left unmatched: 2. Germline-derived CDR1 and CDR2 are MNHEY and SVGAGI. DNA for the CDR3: TGTGCCAGCAGTTACTCGGGACTAGCGGGGGGCGAAGAGACCCAGTACTTC. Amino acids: CASSYSGLAGGEETQYF.

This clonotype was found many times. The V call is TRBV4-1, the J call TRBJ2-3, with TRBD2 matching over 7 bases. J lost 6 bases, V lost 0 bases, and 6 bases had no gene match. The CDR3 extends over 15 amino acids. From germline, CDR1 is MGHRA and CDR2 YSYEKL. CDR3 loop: CASSQEVAGIDTQYF. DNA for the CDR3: TGCGCCAGCAGCCAAGAGGTAGCGGGTATTGATACGCAGTATTTT.

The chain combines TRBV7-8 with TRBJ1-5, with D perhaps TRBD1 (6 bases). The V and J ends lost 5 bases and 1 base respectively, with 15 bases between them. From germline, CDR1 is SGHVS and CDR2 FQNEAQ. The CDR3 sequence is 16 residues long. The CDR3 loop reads CASSQGGRLSNQPQHF. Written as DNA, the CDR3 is TGTGCCAGCAGCCAAGGGGGGAGGTTAAGCAATCAGCCCCAGCATTTT.

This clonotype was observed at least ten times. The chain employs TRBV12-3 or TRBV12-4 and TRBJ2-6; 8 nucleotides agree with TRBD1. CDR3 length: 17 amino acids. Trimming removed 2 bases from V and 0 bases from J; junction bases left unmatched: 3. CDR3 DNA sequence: TGTGCCAGCAGTTTAACAGGGGGGCACTCTGGGGCCAACGTCCTGACTTTC. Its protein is CASSLTGGHSGANVLTF.

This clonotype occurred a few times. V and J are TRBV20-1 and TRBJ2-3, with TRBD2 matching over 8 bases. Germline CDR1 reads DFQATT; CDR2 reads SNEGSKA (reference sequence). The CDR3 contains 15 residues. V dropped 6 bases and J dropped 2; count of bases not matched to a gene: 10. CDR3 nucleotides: TGCAGTGCCCCGGCCGGCGGGGGGAACACAGATACGCAGTATTTT. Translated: CSAPAGGGNTDTQYF.

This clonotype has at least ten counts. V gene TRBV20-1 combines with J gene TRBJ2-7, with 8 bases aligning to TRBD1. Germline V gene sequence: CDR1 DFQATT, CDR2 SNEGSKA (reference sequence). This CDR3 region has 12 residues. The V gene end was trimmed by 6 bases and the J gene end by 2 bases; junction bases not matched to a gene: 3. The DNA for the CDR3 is TGCAGTGCCAGGACAGGGACCTACGAGCAGTACTTC. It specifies CSARTGTYEQYF.

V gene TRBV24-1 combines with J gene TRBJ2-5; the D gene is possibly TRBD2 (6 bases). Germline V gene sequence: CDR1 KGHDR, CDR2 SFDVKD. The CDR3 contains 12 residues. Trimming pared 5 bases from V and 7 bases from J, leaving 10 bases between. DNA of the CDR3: TGTGCCACCAGTGCGGGGGTGGGGACCCAGTACTTC. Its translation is CATSAGVGTQYF.

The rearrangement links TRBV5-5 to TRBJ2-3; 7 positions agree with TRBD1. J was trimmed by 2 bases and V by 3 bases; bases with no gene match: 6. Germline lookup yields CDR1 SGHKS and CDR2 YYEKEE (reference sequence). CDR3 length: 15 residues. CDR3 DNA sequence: TGTGCCAGCAGCTGGTACGACAGGGCCACAGATACGCAGTATTTT. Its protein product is CASSWYDRATDTQYF.

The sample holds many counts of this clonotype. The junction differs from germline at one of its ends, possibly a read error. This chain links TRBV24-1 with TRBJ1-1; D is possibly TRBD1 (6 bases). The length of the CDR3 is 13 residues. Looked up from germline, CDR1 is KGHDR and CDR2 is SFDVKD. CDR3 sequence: CAISDRTYTEAFF. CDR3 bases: TGTGCCATCAGTGACAGGACCTACACTGAAGCTTTCTTT.

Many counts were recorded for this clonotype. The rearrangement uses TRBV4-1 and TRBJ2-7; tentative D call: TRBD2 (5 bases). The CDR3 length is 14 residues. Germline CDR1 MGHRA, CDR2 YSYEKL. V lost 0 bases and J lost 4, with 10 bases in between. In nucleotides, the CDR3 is TGCGCCAGCAGCCAAGAATTCAGGAGGTACGAGCAGTACTTC. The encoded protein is CASSQEFRRYEQYF.

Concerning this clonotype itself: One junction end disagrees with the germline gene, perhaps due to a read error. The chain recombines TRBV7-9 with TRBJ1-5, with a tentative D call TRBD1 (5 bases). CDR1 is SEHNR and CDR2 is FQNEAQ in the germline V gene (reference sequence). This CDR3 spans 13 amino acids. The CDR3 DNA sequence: TGTGCCACCAGCCGGGACGATAATCAGCCCCAGCATTTT. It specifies CATSRDDNQPQHF.

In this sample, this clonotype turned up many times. CDR3 nucleotide sequence: TGTGCCAGCATTGAGTACGGGGGGGCCTTTGAGCAGTTCTTC. Protein product: CASIEYGGAFEQFF. The V and J genes are TRBV6-1 and TRBJ2-1; 8 bases are a match to TRBD2. V shed 7 bases and J 9 bases; nucleotides not matched to a gene: 11. The CDR3 consists of 14 residues. Germline V gene data show CDR1 as MNHNS and CDR2 as SASEGT.

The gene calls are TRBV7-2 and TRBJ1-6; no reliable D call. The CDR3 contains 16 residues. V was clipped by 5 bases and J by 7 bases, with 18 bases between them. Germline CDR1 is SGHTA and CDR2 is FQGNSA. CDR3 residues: CASSAAPGVENSPLHF. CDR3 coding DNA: TGTGCCAGCAGCGCAGCCCCCGGGGTGGAGAATTCACCCCTCCACTTT.

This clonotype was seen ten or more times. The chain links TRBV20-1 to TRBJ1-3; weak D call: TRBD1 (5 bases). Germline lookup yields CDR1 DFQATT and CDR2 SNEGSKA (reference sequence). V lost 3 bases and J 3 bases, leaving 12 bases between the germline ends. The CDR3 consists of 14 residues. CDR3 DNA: TGCAGTGCTAGGACGCGGGGCAGTGGAAACACCATATATTTT. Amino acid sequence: CSARTRGSGNTIYF.